Below, 24 T cell receptor beta chains from the same sample are listed, as sequenced in a study of blood T cell repertoires in COVID-19. Generated by immunoSEQ multiplex PCR, the TCRdb table keeps only in-frame clones and is missing some. The sample holds 250,000 to 300,000 clones, more than 75% seen once. The sequencing sample was made of PBMCs or T cells enriched from blood (not recorded which). The source is a woman aged 60-75 years in a cohort exposed to, infected with or recovered from COVID-19 (not recorded which).

This clone turned up a few times. This chain joins TRBV3-1 (or the pseudogene TRBV3-2) and TRBJ2-1, with 7 bases that match TRBD1. This CDR3 contains 13 residues. The trim removed 4 bases at V and 9 bases at J, leaving 6 bases unmatched. Per germline, CDR1 LGHDT and CDR2 YNNKEL (reference sequence). CDR3 residues: CASSPRQGGEQFF. The CDR3 DNA reads TGTGCCAGCAGCCCCCGACAGGGCGGTGAGCAGTTCTTC.

The rearrangement links TRBV4-1 to TRBJ1-4; TRBD1 matches at 9 bases. J was trimmed by 0 bases and V by 2 bases; bases with no gene match: 4. Germline values: CDR1 MGHRA, CDR2 YSYEKL. The CDR3 spans 17 residues. The CDR3 DNA sequence: TGCGCCAGCAGCCAACGGACAGGGGTTGCAACTAATGAAAAACTGTTTTTT. As protein: CASSQRTGVATNEKLFF.

This clone was counted ten times or more. The chain links TRBV7-2 to TRBJ2-7; 8 bases match TRBD1. Germline trimming cut 5 bases from V and 2 bases from J; bases unmatched to any gene: 5. Germline CDR1 and CDR2: SGHTA and FQGNSA. The CDR3 has 14 amino acids. CDR3 DNA sequence: TGTGCCAGCAGCGTAGGACAGGGCCCCTACGAGCAGTACTTC. Encoded protein: CASSVGQGPYEQYF.

The rearrangement joins TRBV21-1 to TRBJ2-1; the listed D gene, TRBD1, was not tested against the DNA. TRBV21-1 is a pseudogene. There are 16 residues in the CDR3. In DNA form, the CDR3 reads TGTGCCAGCGGTGAGGGGGCACGCCACCCCTACAATGAGCAGTTCTTC. Residues: CASGEGARHPYNEQFF.

This chain links TRBV9 with TRBJ1-6; unclear D gene. The CDR3 has 16 residues. Germline CDR1 reads SGDLS; CDR2 reads YYNGEE. V was cut by 0 bases and J by 9 bases, with 16 bases left in between. CDR3 nucleotides: TGTGCCAGCAGCGTAGCTCCCAGCGGTATGGCTTCACCCCTCCACTTT. Its protein is CASSVAPSGMASPLHF.

V usage is TRBV5-1 and J usage is TRBJ1-1; no definite D call. Trimming shortened V by 4 bases and J by 4 bases, and 14 bases separated the two germline ends. This CDR3 spans 14 amino acids. The germline V gene has CDR1 SGHRS and CDR2 YFSETQ. The CDR3 loop reads CASSPRIGSTEAFF. For the CDR3, the DNA is TGCGCCAGCAGCCCCCGGATAGGGAGCACTGAAGCTTTCTTT.

The chain is built from TRBV7-9 and TRBJ2-3; TRBD1 matches at 8 bases. This CDR3 is built from 15 residues. CDR1 is SEHNR and CDR2 is FQNEAQ in the germline V gene (reference sequence). Unmatched junction bases numbered 2, after V lost 3 bases and J lost 0 bases. The CDR3 here is CASSFRQGSTDTQYF. The CDR3 bases are TGTGCCAGCAGCTTCCGACAGGGGAGCACAGATACGCAGTATTTT.

The gene calls are TRBV6-2 or TRBV6-3 and TRBJ1-5; D possibly corresponds to TRBD1 (5 bases). Trimming removed 2 bases from V and 7 bases from J, with 12 bases in between. Looked up from germline, CDR1 is MNHEY and CDR2 is SVGEGT. The CDR3 spans 14 residues. The CDR3 DNA sequence: TGTGCCAGCAGTTACGACAGATTGTGGCAGCCCCAGCATTTT. It specifies CASSYDRLWQPQHF.

The gene calls are TRBV11-2 and TRBJ1-2, with D possibly being TRBD1 (5 bases). With 0 bases removed from V and 5 bases from J, the gap between germline ends came to 19 bases. CDR3 length: 17 residues. The germline V gene has CDR1 SGHAT and CDR2 FQNNGV. The CDR3 DNA is TGTGCCAGCAGCTTAGAAGGGGCCAAACAGGCGCCGTATGGCTACACCTTC. Its protein is CASSLEGAKQAPYGYTF.

This clone was detected many times. The CDR3 loop is CASSKGLAGYEQYF. The CDR3 nucleotides are TGTGCCAGTAGTAAAGGACTAGCGGGCTACGAGCAGTACTTC. This rearrangement joins TRBV19 to TRBJ2-7, with 11 bases that match TRBD2. The V and J ends lost 4 bases and 3 bases, in that order; junction bases with no gene match: 2. Germline assignment: CDR1 LNHDA and CDR2 SQIVND (reference sequence). The CDR3 extends over 14 amino acids. Combining the CDR3 with reference TRBV19 and TRBJ2-7 gives the whole variable domain DGGITQSPKYLFRKEGQNVTLSCEQNLNHDAMYWYRQDPGQGLRLIYYSQIVNDFQKGDIAEGYSVSREKKESFPLTVTSAQKNPTAFYLCASSKGLAGYEQYFGPGTRLTVT.

The chain combines TRBV4-1 with TRBJ2-7; 14 bases align to TRBD2. After removal of 1 base from V and 3 bases from J, the junction contained 8 bases not matched to a gene. The germline V gene has CDR1 MGHRA and CDR2 YSYEKL. This CDR3 region has 18 residues. CDR3 sequence reads: CASSQGGTSGRRDYEQYF. Here the CDR3 DNA reads TGCGCCAGCAGCCAAGGAGGGACTAGCGGGAGACGGGACTACGAGCAGTACTTC.

This chain links TRBV18 with TRBJ2-7; TRBD1 agrees at 11 bases. The V and J ends lost 2 bases and 6 bases, in that order; junction bases with no gene match: 21. The germline V gene encodes CDR1 KGHSH and CDR2 LQKENI. The CDR3 is 20 residues long. The CDR3: CASSPDTRLRAPGQGGEQYF. In DNA, the CDR3 is TGTGCCAGCTCACCAGACACTCGGTTAAGGGCGCCGGGACAGGGGGGCGAGCAGTACTTC. Combining the CDR3 with reference TRBV18 and TRBJ2-7 gives the whole variable domain NAGVMQNPRHLVRRRGQEARLRCSPMKGHSHVYWYRQLPEEGLKFMVYLQKENIIDESGMPKERFSAEFPKEGPSILRIQQVVRGDSAAYFCASSPDTRLRAPGQGGEQYFGPGTRLTVT.

The DNA for the CDR3 is TGCGCCAGCAGCCAAAACGCGGGACTAACGAACACCGGGGAGCTGTTTTTT. This gives the protein CASSQNAGLTNTGELFF. V usage is TRBV5-1 and J usage is TRBJ2-2, with TRBD2 matching over 7 bases. Germline CDR1 SGHRS, CDR2 YFSETQ. This CDR3 comprises 17 residues. The junction had 9 bases not matched to a gene; V was cut back by 4 bases and J by 0 bases.

The J gene is TRBJ1-5, the V gene TRBV7-6, with unresolved D. CDR3 length equals 17 residues. Deletions cut 0 bases from V and 0 bases from J, with 12 bases between. The V gene's germline CDR1 is SGHVS and CDR2 FNYEAQ. The chain's CDR3 is CASSLAKPGDSNQPQHF. In nucleotides, the CDR3 is TGTGCCAGCAGCTTAGCGAAGCCGGGAGATAGCAATCAGCCCCAGCATTTT.

The rearrangement links TRBV5-1 to TRBJ2-2, with D unresolved. Per germline, CDR1 SGHRS and CDR2 YFSETQ. The CDR3 extends over 15 amino acids. Trimming shortened V by 0 bases and J by 1 base, and 7 bases separated the two germline ends. In DNA, the CDR3 is TGCGCCAGCAGCTTGGGGAGTCAGAACACCGGGGAGCTGTTTTTT. It specifies CASSLGSQNTGELFF.

The rearrangement links TRBV4-3 to TRBJ2-7; D is perhaps TRBD1 (6 bases). The V and J ends lost 2 bases and 3 bases respectively, with 14 bases between them. CDR1 LGHNA and CDR2 YSLEER come from the germline V gene. This CDR3 contains 15 residues. This chain's CDR3 is CASSQKEARGYEQYF. The CDR3 region has the DNA TGCGCCAGCAGCCAAAAGGAGGCCAGGGGCTACGAGCAGTACTTC.

The chain uses TRBV28 and TRBJ2-7; TRBD2 is a possible D gene (6 bases). This CDR3 region has 13 residues. Germline V lookup: CDR1 MDHEN, CDR2 SYDVKM. V dropped 5 bases and J dropped 2 bases, with 10 bases sitting between them. The DNA for the CDR3 is TGTGCCAGCAGTCAGGGCGGGACCTACGAGCAGTACTTC. Its translation is CASSQGGTYEQYF.

This chain connects TRBV28 to TRBJ2-7; no firm D call. Germline V gives CDR1 MDHEN, CDR2 SYDVKM. V shed 5 bases and J shed 2 bases, with 7 bases lying between them. The CDR3 runs 12 residues. CDR3 in amino acids: CASSLSTYEQYF. For the CDR3, the DNA is TGTGCCAGCAGTCTGAGCACCTACGAGCAGTACTTC.

The genes are TRBV5-4 and TRBJ2-3, with TRBD2 as a possible D gene (6 bases). This CDR3 has 13 residues. Germline lookup yields CDR1 SGHNT and CDR2 YYREEE (reference sequence). Trimming left V 3 bases short and J 4 bases short, with 9 bases between. The CDR3: CASSSTSSDTQYF. The CDR3 DNA is TGTGCCAGCAGCTCGACTAGTTCAGATACGCAGTATTTT. The full variable domain, completed using reference TRBV5-4 and TRBJ2-3, is ETGVTQSPTHLIKTRGQQVTLRCSSQSGHNTVSWYQQALGQGPQFIFQYYREEENGRGNFPPRFSGLQFPNYSSELNVNALELDDSALYLCASSSTSSDTQYFGPGTRLTVL.

The genes are TRBV2 and TRBJ2-7; 11 bases map to TRBD1. Trimming at V came to 7 bases and at J to 0 bases, leaving 8 bases not matched to a gene. Germline values: CDR1 SNHLY, CDR2 FYNNEI. This CDR3 region has 16 residues. The CDR3 DNA reads TGTGCCAGCAACCCTTCCGGGACAGGGGGCTCCTACGAGCAGTACTTC. Amino acids: CASNPSGTGGSYEQYF.

The rearrangement uses TRBV12-3 or TRBV12-4 and TRBJ1-5; TRBD1 is a possible D gene (5 bases). The CDR3 totals 12 residues. V was clipped by 4 bases and J by 10 bases, with 11 bases between them. The CDR3 region has the DNA TGTGCCAGCAGTTCCCAGGGATTTCCCCAGCATTTT. Translation: CASSSQGFPQHF.

The gene calls are TRBV6-6 and TRBJ1-1; possibly TRBD1 for D (6 bases). The V and J ends lost 5 bases and 1 base respectively, with 11 bases between them. Germline V CDR1 and CDR2: MNHNY, SVGAGI (reference sequence). The CDR3 totals 14 residues. DNA of the CDR3: TGTGCCAGCAGTCCGACGACAGGGAACACTGAAGCTTTCTTT. Protein product: CASSPTTGNTEAFF.

The chain recombines TRBV9 with TRBJ1-2, with 8 bases lining up with TRBD1. CDR1 and CDR2 from the germline V gene are SGDLS and YYNGEE. Trimming took 1 base from V and 8 from J; bases not matched to a gene: 13. The CDR3 sequence is 16 residues long. The CDR3 DNA sequence: TGTGCCAGCAGCGTATGGGACGATCCAGGGGGCGGAGGCTACACCTTC. Translating gives CASSVWDDPGGGGYTF.

V and J are TRBV5-1 and TRBJ1-4; 9 nucleotides agree with TRBD1. CDR3 length equals 16 residues. Germline V CDR1 and CDR2: SGHRS, YFSETQ. The junction had 5 bases not matched to a gene; V was cut back by 3 bases and J by 2 bases. The CDR3 here is CASSSGQGKTNEKLFF. CDR3 nucleotide sequence: TGCGCCAGCAGCTCCGGACAGGGGAAGACTAATGAAAAACTGTTTTTT.